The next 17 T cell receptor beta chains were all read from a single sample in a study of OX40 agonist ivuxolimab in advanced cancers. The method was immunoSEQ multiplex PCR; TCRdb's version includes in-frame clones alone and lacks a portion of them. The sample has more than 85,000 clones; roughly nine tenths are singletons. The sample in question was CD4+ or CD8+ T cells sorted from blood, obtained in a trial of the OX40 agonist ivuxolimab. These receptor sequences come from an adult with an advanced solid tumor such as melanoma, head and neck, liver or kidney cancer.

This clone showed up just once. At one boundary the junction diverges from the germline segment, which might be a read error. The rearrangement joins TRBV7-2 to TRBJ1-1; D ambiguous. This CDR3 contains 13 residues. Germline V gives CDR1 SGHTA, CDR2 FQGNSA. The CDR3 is CASSQEKNTEAFF. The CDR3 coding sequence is TGCGCCAGCAGCCAGGAGAAAAACACTGAAGCTTTCTTT. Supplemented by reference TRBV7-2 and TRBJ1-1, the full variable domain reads GAGVSQSPSNKVTEKGKDVELRCDPISGHTALYWYRQSLGQGLEFLIYFQGNSAPDKSGLPSDRFSAERTGGSVSTLTIQRTQQEDSAVYLCASSQEKNTEAFFGQGTRLTVV.

This CDR3 reads CASSYVGAGAEAFF. DNA for the CDR3: TGTGCCAGCAGTTACGTTGGGGCGGGCGCTGAAGCTTTCTTT. The chain links TRBV6-6 to TRBJ1-1, with a possible D match to TRBD1 (5 bases). The V gene lost 2 bases and the J gene lost 6 bases, with 13 bases spanning the gap. The CDR3 runs 14 residues. Germline-derived CDR1 and CDR2 are MNHNY and SVGAGI (reference sequence).

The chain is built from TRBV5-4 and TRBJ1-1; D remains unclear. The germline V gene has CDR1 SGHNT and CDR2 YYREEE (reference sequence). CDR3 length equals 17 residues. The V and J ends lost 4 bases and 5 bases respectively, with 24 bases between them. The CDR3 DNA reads TGTGCCAGCAGCCCCCGGGGAGCCGACCGCCTGACGACTGAAGCTTTCTTT. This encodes CASSPRGADRLTTEAFF.

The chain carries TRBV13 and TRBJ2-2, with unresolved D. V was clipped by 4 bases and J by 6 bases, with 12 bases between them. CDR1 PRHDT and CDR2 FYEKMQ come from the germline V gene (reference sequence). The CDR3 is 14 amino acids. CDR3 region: CASSSARRSGELFF. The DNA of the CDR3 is TGTGCCAGCAGCTCCGCTCGCCGGTCCGGGGAGCTGTTTTTT.

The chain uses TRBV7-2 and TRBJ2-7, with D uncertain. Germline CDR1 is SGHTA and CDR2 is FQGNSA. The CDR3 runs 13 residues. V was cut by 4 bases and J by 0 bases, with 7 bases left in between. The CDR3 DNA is TGTGCCAGCAGCTACCTGGCCTCCTACGAGCAGTACTTC. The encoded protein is CASSYLASYEQYF.

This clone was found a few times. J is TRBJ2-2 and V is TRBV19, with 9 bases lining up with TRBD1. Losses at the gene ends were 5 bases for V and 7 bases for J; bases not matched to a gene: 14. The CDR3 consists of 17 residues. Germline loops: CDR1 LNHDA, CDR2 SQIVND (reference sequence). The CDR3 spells CASSAYPGQGWGGELFF. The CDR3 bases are TGTGCCAGTAGTGCGTATCCGGGACAGGGCTGGGGCGGGGAGCTGTTTTTT.

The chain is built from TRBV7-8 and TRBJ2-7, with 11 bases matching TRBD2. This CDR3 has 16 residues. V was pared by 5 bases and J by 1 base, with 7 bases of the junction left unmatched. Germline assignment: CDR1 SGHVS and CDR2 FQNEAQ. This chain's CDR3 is CASSQRLAGTSYEQYF. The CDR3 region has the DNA TGTGCCAGCAGCCAGCGACTAGCGGGGACTTCCTACGAGCAGTACTTC.

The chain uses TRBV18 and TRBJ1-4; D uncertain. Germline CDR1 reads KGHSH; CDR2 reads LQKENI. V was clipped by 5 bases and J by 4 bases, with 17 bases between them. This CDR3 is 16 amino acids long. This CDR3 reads CASSSRDLVGNEKLFF. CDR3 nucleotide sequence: TGTGCCAGCTCATCGCGGGATCTCGTAGGTAATGAAAAACTGTTTTTT.

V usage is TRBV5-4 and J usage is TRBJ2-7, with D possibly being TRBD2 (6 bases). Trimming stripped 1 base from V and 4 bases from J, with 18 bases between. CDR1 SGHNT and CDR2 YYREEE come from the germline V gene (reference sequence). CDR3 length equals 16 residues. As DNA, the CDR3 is TGTGCCAGCAGCTTGTCGGTTTTTCCAGGGAGGTACGAGCAGTACTTC. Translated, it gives CASSLSVFPGRYEQYF.

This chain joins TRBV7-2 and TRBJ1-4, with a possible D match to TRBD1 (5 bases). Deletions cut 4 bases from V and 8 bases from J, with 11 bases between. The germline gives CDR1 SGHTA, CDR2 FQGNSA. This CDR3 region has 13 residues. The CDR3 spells CASSSTGAEKLFF. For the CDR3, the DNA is TGTGCCAGCAGCTCAACCGGGGCCGAAAAACTGTTTTTT.

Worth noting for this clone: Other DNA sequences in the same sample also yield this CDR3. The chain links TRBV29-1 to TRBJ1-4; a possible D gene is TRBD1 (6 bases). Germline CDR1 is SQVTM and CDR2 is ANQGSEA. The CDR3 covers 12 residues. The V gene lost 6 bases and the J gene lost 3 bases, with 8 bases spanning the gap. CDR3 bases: TGCAGCGTGGGACATTCTAATGAAAAACTGTTTTTT. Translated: CSVGHSNEKLFF. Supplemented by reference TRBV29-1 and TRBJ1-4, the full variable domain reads SAVISQKPSRDICQRGTSLTIQCQVDSQVTMMFWYRQQPGQSLTLIATANQGSEATYESGFVIDKFPISRPNLTFSTLTVSNMSPEDSSIYLCSVGHSNEKLFFGSGTQLSVL.

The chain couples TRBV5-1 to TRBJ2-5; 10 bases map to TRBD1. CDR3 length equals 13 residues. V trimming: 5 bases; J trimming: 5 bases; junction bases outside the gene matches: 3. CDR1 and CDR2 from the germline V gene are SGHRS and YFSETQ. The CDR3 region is CASSRQGAETQYF. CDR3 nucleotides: TGCGCCAGCAGTCGACAGGGGGCCGAGACCCAGTACTTC.

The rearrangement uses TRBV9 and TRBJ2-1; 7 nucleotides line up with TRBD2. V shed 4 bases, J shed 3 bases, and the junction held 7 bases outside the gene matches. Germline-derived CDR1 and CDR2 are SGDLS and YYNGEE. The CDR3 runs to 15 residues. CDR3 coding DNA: TGTGCCAGCAGCATTAGTGGGGGGGACTACAATGAGCAGTTCTTC. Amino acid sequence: CASSISGGDYNEQFF.

DNA for the CDR3: TGTGCCAGCAATAGAAGAGCGGGGCTCAACTATGGCTACACCTTC. Its protein is CASNRRAGLNYGYTF. V usage is TRBV6-1 and J usage is TRBJ1-2; D may be TRBD1 (5 bases). The CDR3 covers 15 residues. Looked up from germline, CDR1 is MNHNS and CDR2 is SASEGT. The V gene lost 7 bases and the J gene lost 2 bases, with 17 bases spanning the gap.

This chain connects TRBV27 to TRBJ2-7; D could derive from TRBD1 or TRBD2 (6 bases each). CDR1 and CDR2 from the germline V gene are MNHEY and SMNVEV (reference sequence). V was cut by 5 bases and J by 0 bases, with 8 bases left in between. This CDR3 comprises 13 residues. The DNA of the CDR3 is TGTGCCAGCAGTCGGGGGCCCTCCTACGAGCAGTACTTC. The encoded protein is CASSRGPSYEQYF.

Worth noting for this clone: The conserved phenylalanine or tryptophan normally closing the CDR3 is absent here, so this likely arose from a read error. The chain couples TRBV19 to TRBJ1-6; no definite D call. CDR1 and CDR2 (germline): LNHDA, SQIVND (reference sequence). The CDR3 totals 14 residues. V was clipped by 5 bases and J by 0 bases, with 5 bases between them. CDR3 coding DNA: TGTGCCAGTAGTCTTGTCTCCTATAATTCACCCCTCCACCTT. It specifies CASSLVSYNSPLHL.

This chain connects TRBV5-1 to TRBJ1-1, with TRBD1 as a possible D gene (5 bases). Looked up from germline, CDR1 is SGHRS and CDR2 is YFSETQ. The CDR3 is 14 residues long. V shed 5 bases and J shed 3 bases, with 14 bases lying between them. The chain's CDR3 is CASSRGSGDTEAFF. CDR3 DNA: TGCGCCAGCAGTCGGGGGTCGGGGGACACTGAAGCTTTCTTT. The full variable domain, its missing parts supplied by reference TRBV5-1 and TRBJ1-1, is KAGVTQTPRYLIKTRGQQVTLSCSPISGHRSVSWYQQTPGQGLQFLFEYFSETQRNKGNFPGRFSGRQFSNSRSEMNVSTLELGDSALYLCASSRGSGDTEAFFGQGTRLTVV.